Given below is one TCR beta chain in context. Its antigen is currently unknown. It was with 60 Vbeta and 13 Jbeta primers that the PCR ran. Sequencing used immunoSEQ multiplex PCR; TCRdb keeps in-frame clones, though not all of them. The sample consists of 120,000 to 150,000 clones, about 79% of them appearing once. These data are taken from a study of cytomegalovirus exposure and HLA in healthy donors. Germline V gives CDR1 SEHNR, CDR2 FQNEAQ (reference sequence). The CDR3 sequence is 15 residues long. Trimming stripped 3 bases from V and 2 bases from J, with 11 bases between. General study findings and limits: TCR beta V segments were, for the most part, productive about 87% or about 30% of the time in an earlier analysis. Later analysis associated a missense DCLRE1C variant with TCR beta V- and J-gene trimming.

J is TRBJ1-3 and V is TRBV7-9; D remains ambiguous. The TCR comes from a male donor in good health and CMV-seronegative. The sample was PBMCs. The CDR3 region is CASSFGESTGNTIYF. CDR3 bases: TGTGCCAGCAGCTTTGGGGAGTCTACTGGAAACACCATATATTTT.